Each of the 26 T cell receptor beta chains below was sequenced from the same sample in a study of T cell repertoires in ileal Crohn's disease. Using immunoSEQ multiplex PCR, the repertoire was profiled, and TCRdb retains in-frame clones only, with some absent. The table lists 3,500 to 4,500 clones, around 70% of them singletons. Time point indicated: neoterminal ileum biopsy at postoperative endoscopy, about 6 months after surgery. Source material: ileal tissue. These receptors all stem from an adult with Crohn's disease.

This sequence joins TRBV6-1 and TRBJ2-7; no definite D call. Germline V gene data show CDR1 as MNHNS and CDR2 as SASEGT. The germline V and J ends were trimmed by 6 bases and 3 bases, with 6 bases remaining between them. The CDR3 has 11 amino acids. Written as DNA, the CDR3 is TGTGCCAGCAGGTTGTACTACGAGCAGTACTTC. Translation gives CASRLYYEQYF.

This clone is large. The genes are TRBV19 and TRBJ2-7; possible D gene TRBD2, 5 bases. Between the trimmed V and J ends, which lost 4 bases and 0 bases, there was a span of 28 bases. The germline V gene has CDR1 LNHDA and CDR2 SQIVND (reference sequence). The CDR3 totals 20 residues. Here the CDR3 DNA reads TGTGCCAGTAGTACCCTAGCCAGTTTATTATCGTATTGGATCTCCTACGAGCAGTACTTC. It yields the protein CASSTLASLLSYWISYEQYF.

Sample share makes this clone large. Written as DNA, the CDR3 is TGTGCCATCACCTCCTCTGAGGGCCCCCCTGAAGCTTTCTTT. Its translation is CAITSSEGPPEAFF. The V and J genes are TRBV10-3 and TRBJ1-1; D is undetermined. Germline loops: CDR1 ENHRY, CDR2 SYGVKD. The V end lost 7 bases, the J end lost 6 bases, and 18 bases lay between the germline ends. CDR3 length equals 14 residues.

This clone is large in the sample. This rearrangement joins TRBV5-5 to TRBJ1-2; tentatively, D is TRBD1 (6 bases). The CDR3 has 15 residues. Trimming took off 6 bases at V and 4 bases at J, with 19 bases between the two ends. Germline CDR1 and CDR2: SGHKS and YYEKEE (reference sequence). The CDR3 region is CASTLAGASSYGYTF. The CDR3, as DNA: TGTGCCAGCACTTTGGCGGGGGCATCCTCCTATGGCTACACCTTC.

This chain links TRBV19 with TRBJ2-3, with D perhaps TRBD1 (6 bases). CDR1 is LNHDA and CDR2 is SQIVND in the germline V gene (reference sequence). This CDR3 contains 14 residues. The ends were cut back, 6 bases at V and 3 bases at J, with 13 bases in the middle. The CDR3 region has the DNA TGTGCCAGTAGGCCGGGACAAAGGACAGATACGCAGTATTTT. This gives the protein CASRPGQRTDTQYF.

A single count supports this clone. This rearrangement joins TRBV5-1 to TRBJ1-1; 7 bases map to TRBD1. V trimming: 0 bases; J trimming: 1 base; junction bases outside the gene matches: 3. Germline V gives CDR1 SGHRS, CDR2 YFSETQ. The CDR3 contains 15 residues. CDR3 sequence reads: CASSLAGTANTEAFF. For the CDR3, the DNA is TGCGCCAGCAGCTTGGCCGGGACAGCGAACACTGAAGCTTTCTTT.

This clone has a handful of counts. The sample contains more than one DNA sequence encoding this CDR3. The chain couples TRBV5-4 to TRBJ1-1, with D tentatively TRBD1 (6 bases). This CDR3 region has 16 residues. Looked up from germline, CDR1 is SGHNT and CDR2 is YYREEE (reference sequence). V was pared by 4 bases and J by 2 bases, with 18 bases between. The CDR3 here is CASSPRIGRGNTEAFF. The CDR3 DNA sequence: TGTGCCAGCAGCCCAAGGATCGGCAGGGGAAACACTGAAGCTTTCTTT.

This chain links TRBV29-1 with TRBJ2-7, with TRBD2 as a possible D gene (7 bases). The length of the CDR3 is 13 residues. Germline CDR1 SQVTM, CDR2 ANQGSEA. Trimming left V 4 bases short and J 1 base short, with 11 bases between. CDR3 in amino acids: CSVAGGTSYEQYF. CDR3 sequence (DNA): TGCAGCGTTGCGGGGGGCACGTCCTACGAGCAGTACTTC.

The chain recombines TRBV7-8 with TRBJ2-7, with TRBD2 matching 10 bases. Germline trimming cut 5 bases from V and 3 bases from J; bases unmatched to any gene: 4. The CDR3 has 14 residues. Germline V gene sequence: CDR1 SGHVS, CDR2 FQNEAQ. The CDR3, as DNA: TGTGCCAGCAGCGTTAGCGGGGGGAACTACGAGCAGTACTTC. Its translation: CASSVSGGNYEQYF. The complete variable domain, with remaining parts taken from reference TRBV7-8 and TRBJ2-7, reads GAGVSQSPRYKVAKRGQDVALRCDPISGHVSLFWYQQALGQGPEFLTYFQNEAQLDKSGLPSDRFFAERPEGSVSTLKIQRTQQEDSAVYLCASSVSGGNYEQYFGPGTRLTVT.

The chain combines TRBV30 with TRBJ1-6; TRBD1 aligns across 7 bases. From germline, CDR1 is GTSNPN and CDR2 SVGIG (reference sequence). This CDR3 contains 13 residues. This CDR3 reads CAFNRGSDSPLHF. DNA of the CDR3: TGTGCATTCAACAGGGGTTCGGATTCACCCCTCCACTTT.

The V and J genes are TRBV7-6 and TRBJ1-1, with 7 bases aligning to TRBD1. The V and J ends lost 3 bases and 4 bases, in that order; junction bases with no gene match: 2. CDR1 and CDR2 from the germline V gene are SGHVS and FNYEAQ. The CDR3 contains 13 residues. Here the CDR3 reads CASSFQGGTEAFF. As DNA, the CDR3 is TGTGCCAGCAGCTTCCAGGGGGGCACTGAAGCTTTCTTT.

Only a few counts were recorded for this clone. The CDR3 DNA sequence: TGTGCCAGCAGTGACTCGGGCGGGAGCCCCTACGAGCAGTACTTC. Translation gives CASSDSGGSPYEQYF. The rearrangement joins TRBV6-4 to TRBJ2-7, with TRBD2 matching over 7 bases. There are 15 residues in the CDR3. Germline V gene data show CDR1 as MRHNA and CDR2 as SNTAGT. Germline trimming cut 0 bases from V and 2 bases from J; bases unmatched to any gene: 4.

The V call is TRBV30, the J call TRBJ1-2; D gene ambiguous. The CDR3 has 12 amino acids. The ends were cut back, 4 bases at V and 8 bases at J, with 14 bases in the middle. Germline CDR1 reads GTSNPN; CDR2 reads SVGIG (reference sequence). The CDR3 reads CAWTTSSRGYTF. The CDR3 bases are TGTGCCTGGACCACCTCCTCCCGGGGCTACACCTTC.

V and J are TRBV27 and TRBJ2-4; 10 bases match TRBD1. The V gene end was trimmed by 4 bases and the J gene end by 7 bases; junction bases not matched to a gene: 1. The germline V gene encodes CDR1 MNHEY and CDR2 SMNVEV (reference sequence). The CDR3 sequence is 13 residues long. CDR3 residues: CASSSDRGNIQYF. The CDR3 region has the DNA TGTGCCAGCAGTTCGGACAGGGGGAACATTCAGTACTTC.

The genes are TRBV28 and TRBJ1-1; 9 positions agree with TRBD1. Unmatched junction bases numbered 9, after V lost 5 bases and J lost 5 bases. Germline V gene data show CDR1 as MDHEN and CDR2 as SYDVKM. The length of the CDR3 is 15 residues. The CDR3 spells CASSLRRDRVTEAFF. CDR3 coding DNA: TGTGCCAGCAGTCTCCGGAGGGACAGGGTTACTGAAGCTTTCTTT.

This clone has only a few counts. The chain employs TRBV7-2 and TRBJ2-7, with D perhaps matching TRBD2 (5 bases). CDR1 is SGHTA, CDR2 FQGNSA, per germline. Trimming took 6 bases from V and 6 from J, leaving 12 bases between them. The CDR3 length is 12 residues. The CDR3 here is CASRARTGEQYF. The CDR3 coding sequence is TGTGCCAGCAGGGCCAGGACTGGCGAGCAGTACTTC.

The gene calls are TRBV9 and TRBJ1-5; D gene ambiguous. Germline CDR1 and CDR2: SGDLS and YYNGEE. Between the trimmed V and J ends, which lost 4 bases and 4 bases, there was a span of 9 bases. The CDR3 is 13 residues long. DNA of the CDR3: TGTGCCAGCAGCCGGGAGCCAAATCAGCCCCAGCATTTT. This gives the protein CASSREPNQPQHF.

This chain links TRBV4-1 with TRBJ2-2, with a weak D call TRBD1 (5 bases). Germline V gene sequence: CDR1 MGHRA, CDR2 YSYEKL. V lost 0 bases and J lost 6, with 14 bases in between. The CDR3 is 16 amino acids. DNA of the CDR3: TGCGCCAGCAGCCAAGAAGTACAGGCCCCCTCCGGGGAGCTGTTTTTT. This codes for CASSQEVQAPSGELFF.

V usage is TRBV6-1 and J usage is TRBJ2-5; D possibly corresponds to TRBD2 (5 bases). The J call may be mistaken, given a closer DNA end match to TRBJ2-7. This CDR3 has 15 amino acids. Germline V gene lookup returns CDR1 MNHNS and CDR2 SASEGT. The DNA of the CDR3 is TGTGCCAGCAGGGGAGTGGACGGCTTCTCCTACGAGCAGTACTTC. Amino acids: CASRGVDGFSYEQYF.

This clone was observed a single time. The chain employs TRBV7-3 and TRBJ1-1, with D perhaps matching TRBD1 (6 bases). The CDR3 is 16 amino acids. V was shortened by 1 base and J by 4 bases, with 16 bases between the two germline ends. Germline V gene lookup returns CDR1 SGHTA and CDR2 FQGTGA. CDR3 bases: TGTGCCAGCAGCTTAAATGCCAGGGGAGTAGGCACTGAAGCTTTCTTT. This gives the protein CASSLNARGVGTEAFF. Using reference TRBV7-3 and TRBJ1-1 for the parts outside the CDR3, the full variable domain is GAGVSQTPSNKVTEKGKYVELRCDPISGHTALYWYRQSLGQGPEFLIYFQGTGAADDSGLPNDRFFAVRPEGSVSTLKIQRTERGDSAVYLCASSLNARGVGTEAFFGQGTRLTVV.

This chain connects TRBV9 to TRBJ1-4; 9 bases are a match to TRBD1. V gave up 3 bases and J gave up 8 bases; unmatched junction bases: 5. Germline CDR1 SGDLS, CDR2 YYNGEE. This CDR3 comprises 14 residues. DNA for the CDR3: TGTGCCAGCAGCGCACAGGGGGCGGACGAAAAACTGTTTTTT. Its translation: CASSAQGADEKLFF.

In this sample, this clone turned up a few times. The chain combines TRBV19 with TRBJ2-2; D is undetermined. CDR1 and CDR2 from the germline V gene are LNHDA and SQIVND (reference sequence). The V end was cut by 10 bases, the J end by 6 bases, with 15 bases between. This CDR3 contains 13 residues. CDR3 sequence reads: CATLTESAGELFF. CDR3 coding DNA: TGTGCCACACTGACTGAGAGCGCCGGGGAGCTGTTTTTT.

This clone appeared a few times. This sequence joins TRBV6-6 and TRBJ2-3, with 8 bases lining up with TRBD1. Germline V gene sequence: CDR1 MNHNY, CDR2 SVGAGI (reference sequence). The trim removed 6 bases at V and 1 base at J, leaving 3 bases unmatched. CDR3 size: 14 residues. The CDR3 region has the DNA TGTGCCAGCAGCCCGGGACAGGGCACAGATACGCAGTATTTT. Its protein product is CASSPGQGTDTQYF.

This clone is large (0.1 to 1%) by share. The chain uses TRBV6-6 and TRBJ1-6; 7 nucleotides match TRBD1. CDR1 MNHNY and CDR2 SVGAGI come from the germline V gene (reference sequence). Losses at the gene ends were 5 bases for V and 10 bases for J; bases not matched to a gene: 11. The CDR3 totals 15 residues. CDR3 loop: CASSPMTGLESPLHF. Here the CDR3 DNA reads TGTGCCAGCAGTCCCATGACAGGGTTGGAGTCACCCCTCCACTTT.

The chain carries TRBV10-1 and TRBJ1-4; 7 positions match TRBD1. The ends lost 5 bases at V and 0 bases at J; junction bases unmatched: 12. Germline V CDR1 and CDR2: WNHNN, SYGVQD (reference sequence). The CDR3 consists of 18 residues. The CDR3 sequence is CASSLDRRSPSTNEKLFF. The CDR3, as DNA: TGCGCCAGCAGTCTGGACAGGCGAAGCCCATCAACTAATGAAAAACTGTTTTTT.

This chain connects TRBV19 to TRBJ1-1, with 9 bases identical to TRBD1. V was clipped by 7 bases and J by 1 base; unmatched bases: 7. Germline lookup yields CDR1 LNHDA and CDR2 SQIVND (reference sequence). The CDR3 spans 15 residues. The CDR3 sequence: CASTTGGGGNTEAFF. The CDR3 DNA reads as TGTGCCAGTACGACAGGGGGAGGTGGGAACACTGAAGCTTTCTTT.